These T cell receptor beta chains were read from a single sample in a study of blood T cell repertoires in COVID-19. Profiled with immunoSEQ multiplex PCR; TCRdb holds only in-frame clones, not every one. Of approximately 150,000 clones listed, roughly 82% are singletons. Sequencing was carried out using peripheral blood. These receptors were taken from a woman aged 70-85 years with acute or convalescent COVID-19. CDR3s include the opening cysteine and the closing phenylalanine or tryptophan. The D gene is left open where the match is weak. A row's size may be missing; if present it is once, few, many or a size class.

J gene: TRBJ2-1; V gene: TRBV9; clone size: -; D gene: TRBD2; CDR3 DNA: TGTGCCAGCAGCTTCAGACTAGCGGGGGGACAATACAATGAGCAGTTCTTC; CDR3 protein: CASSFRLAGGQYNEQFF
J gene: TRBJ1-2; V gene: TRBV5-6; clone size: -; D gene: TRBD1; CDR3 DNA: TGTGCCAGCAGCCCCGGAGACAGGGTTGGCTACACCTTC; CDR3 protein: CASSPGDRVGYTF
J gene: TRBJ2-5; V gene: TRBV28; clone size: -; D gene: TRBD1; CDR3 DNA: TGTGCCAGCAGGCTAGGTAGGGGGCCCCAAGAGACCCAGTACTTC; CDR3 protein: CASRLGRGPQETQYF
J gene: TRBJ2-4; V gene: TRBV6-2/TRBV6-3; clone size: -; D gene: -; CDR3 DNA: TGTGCCAGCAGCCCTCTGGCCTTAGCCAAAAACATTCAGTACTTC; CDR3 protein: CASSPLALAKNIQYF
J gene: TRBJ1-1; V gene: TRBV4-3; clone size: -; D gene: -; CDR3 DNA: TGCGCCAGCAGCCAAGATATATCTAGGGGTGAAGCTTTCTTT; CDR3 protein: CASSQDISRGEAFF
J gene: TRBJ2-3; V gene: TRBV7-8; clone size: -; D gene: TRBD2; CDR3 DNA: TGTGCCAGCAGCCAACTAGCGGGGGGGCGGGATACGCAGTATTTT; CDR3 protein: CASSQLAGGRDTQYF
J gene: TRBJ2-5; V gene: TRBV21-1; clone size: -; D gene: -; CDR3 DNA: TGTGCCAGCAGCAAAGCGCGTGTTTCGGTCCGCTGGAGGACAGAGAACGTCCAAGAGACCCAGTACTTC; CDR3 protein: CASSKARVSVRWRTENVQETQYF
J gene: TRBJ2-3; V gene: TRBV28; clone size: few; D gene: TRBD2; CDR3 DNA: TGTGCCAGCAGTTTACCTTCCGGGACTAGCGGCCACACAGATACGCAGTATTTT; CDR3 protein: CASSLPSGTSGHTDTQYF
J gene: TRBJ2-7; V gene: TRBV28; clone size: many; D gene: -; CDR3 DNA: TGTGCCAGCAGTTCGCTGACAGTGGACGACTACGAGCAGTACTTC; CDR3 protein: CASSSLTVDDYEQYF
J gene: TRBJ1-2; V gene: TRBV6-5; clone size: -; D gene: TRBD1; CDR3 DNA: TGTGCCAGCAGCGGACAGGGGACTAACTATGGCTACACCTTC; CDR3 protein: CASSGQGTNYGYTF
J gene: TRBJ1-3; V gene: TRBV6-6; clone size: -; D gene: TRBD1; CDR3 DNA: TGTGCCAGCAGTCCTCAAACTCGCACAGGGGTCGGAAACACCATATATTTT; CDR3 protein: CASSPQTRTGVGNTIYF
J gene: TRBJ2-7; V gene: TRBV23-1; clone size: -; D gene: -; CDR3 DNA: TGCGCCAGCACGCAGGGACTTTCAGAGCAGTACTTC; CDR3 protein: CASTQGLSEQYF
J gene: TRBJ1-5; V gene: TRBV19; clone size: -; D gene: TRBD1; CDR3 DNA: TGTGCCAGTAGTATAGAGAGGACAGGAGGTCAGCCCCAGCATTTT; CDR3 protein: CASSIERTGGQPQHF
J gene: TRBJ2-2; V gene: TRBV9; clone size: -; D gene: -; CDR3 DNA: TGTGCCAGCAGCGAGGGGGGGCGAGCCACCGGGGAGCTGTTTTTT; CDR3 protein: CASSEGGRATGELFF
J gene: TRBJ1-1; V gene: TRBV18; clone size: -; D gene: -; CDR3 DNA: TGTGCCAGCTCACCGGAGGTGATGAACACTGAAGCTTTCTTT; CDR3 protein: CASSPEVMNTEAFF
J gene: TRBJ1-3; V gene: TRBV7-8; clone size: -; D gene: -; CDR3 DNA: TGTGCCTTACGGTTGCAAAGCTCTGGAAACACCATATATTTT; CDR3 protein: CALRLQSSGNTIYF
J gene: TRBJ1-2; V gene: TRBV28; clone size: -; D gene: -; CDR3 DNA: TGTGCCAGTCGGGGGATACCCAACTATGGCTACACCTTC; CDR3 protein: CASRGIPNYGYTF
J gene: TRBJ1-5; V gene: TRBV6-1; clone size: -; D gene: -; CDR3 DNA: TGTGCCAGCAGTGAAGATGGGACACCGCGATATCAGCCCCAGCATTTT; CDR3 protein: CASSEDGTPRYQPQHF
J gene: TRBJ1-5; V gene: TRBV30; clone size: -; D gene: TRBD1; CDR3 DNA: TGTGCCTGGAGTATACCCGGGACAGGGAGACATCAGCCCCAGCATTTT; CDR3 protein: CAWSIPGTGRHQPQHF
J gene: TRBJ2-4; V gene: TRBV5-1; clone size: once; D gene: TRBD1; CDR3 DNA: TGCGCCAGCAGCTTCGGACAGGGGGGAAACATTCAGTACTTC; CDR3 protein: CASSFGQGGNIQYF
J gene: TRBJ2-7; V gene: TRBV11-2; clone size: -; D gene: TRBD2; CDR3 DNA: TGTGCCAGCAGCTTAGGACTAGCGGGGCGTTACGAGCAGTACTTC; CDR3 protein: CASSLGLAGRYEQYF
J gene: TRBJ1-3; V gene: TRBV3-1/TRBV3-2; clone size: -; D gene: -; CDR3 DNA: TGTGCCAGCAGCCAACCCAGGTCTGGAAACACCATATATTTT; CDR3 protein: CASSQPRSGNTIYF
J gene: TRBJ1-2; V gene: TRBV15; clone size: once; D gene: -; CDR3 DNA: TGTGCCACCAGCAGGACAAAATTTCAAGAAGACCGGGGCTACACCTTC; CDR3 protein: CATSRTKFQEDRGYTF
J gene: TRBJ2-3; V gene: TRBV7-9; clone size: -; D gene: TRBD2; CDR3 DNA: TGTGCCAGCAGCTCAGACCCAGCGGGAGAAAGGAATACGCAGTATTTT; CDR3 protein: CASSSDPAGERNTQYF
J gene: TRBJ1-1; V gene: TRBV23-1; clone size: few; D gene: -; CDR3 DNA: TGCGCCAGCAGTCAGGCGGACTCGGGGAGTAACACTGAAGCTTTCTTT; CDR3 protein: CASSQADSGSNTEAFF
J gene: TRBJ2-3; V gene: TRBV5-1; clone size: -; D gene: -; CDR3 DNA: TGCGCCAGCAGCTTGGGTCTAGGGGGAGAGACAGATACGCAGTATTTT; CDR3 protein: CASSLGLGGETDTQYF
J gene: TRBJ1-5; V gene: TRBV7-8; clone size: -; D gene: -; CDR3 DNA: TGTGCCAGCAGCTTAAACAGGGTAAATCAGCCCCAGCATTTT; CDR3 protein: CASSLNRVNQPQHF
J gene: TRBJ1-6; V gene: TRBV2; clone size: -; D gene: -; CDR3 DNA: TGTGCCAGCAGTGACAATTTGGAGAATTCACCCCTCCACTTT; CDR3 protein: CASSDNLENSPLHF
J gene: TRBJ2-1; V gene: TRBV9; clone size: -; D gene: TRBD2; CDR3 DNA: TGTGCCAGCAGCGTTCGGACCACCTCGGGGGGAGAGCAGTTCTTC; CDR3 protein: CASSVRTTSGGEQFF
J gene: TRBJ2-1; V gene: TRBV3-1/TRBV3-2; clone size: few; D gene: TRBD1; CDR3 DNA: TGTGCCAGCAGCCAAGGGTTCGGACAGGGGATGAATGAGCAGTTCTTC; CDR3 protein: CASSQGFGQGMNEQFF
J gene: TRBJ1-2; V gene: TRBV4-3; clone size: -; D gene: -; CDR3 DNA: TGCGCCAGCAGCCAAGATCTCGGGTACTATGGCTACACCTTC; CDR3 protein: CASSQDLGYYGYTF
J gene: TRBJ2-5; V gene: TRBV5-1; clone size: once; D gene: TRBD1; CDR3 DNA: TGCGCCAGCAGCCGAAACACAGGGGGCGAAGAGACCCAGTACTTC; CDR3 protein: CASSRNTGGEETQYF
J gene: TRBJ1-5; V gene: TRBV19; clone size: -; D gene: -; CDR3 DNA: TGTGCCAGTAGTATAAACAGGGCAATCGGAGGCAATCAGCCCCAGCATTTT; CDR3 protein: CASSINRAIGGNQPQHF
J gene: TRBJ2-1; V gene: TRBV27; clone size: once; D gene: -; CDR3 DNA: TGTGCCAGCGGATCCCCTGGGGGAACGGGGGACTACAATGAGCAGTTCTTC; CDR3 protein: CASGSPGGTGDYNEQFF
J gene: TRBJ2-6; V gene: TRBV7-3; clone size: -; D gene: -; CDR3 DNA: TGTGCCAGCAGCCCCCGTGCGCCTGCGGTCTCTGGGGCCAACGTCCTGACTTTC; CDR3 protein: CASSPRAPAVSGANVLTF
J gene: TRBJ1-2; V gene: TRBV4-2; clone size: -; D gene: TRBD1; CDR3 DNA: TGTGCCAGCAGCCAAGATGGACAGGGAGGCTATGGCTACACCTTC; CDR3 protein: CASSQDGQGGYGYTF
J gene: TRBJ2-2; V gene: TRBV6-6; clone size: -; D gene: -; CDR3 DNA: TGTGCCAGCACCCAGCCCCACAGGGGGGGCGGGGGGGAGCTGTTTTTT; CDR3 protein: CASTQPHRGGGGELFF
J gene: TRBJ1-1; V gene: TRBV6-2/TRBV6-3; clone size: -; D gene: -; CDR3 DNA: TGTGCCAGCAGTTACCGAGGTCAGAACACTGAAGCTTTCTTT; CDR3 protein: CASSYRGQNTEAFF
J gene: TRBJ1-5; V gene: TRBV7-8; clone size: -; D gene: TRBD1; CDR3 DNA: TGTGCCAGCAGCGTAGGACAGGGCGGTCAGCCCCAGCATTTT; CDR3 protein: CASSVGQGGQPQHF
J gene: TRBJ1-3; V gene: TRBV5-1; clone size: -; D gene: TRBD1; CDR3 DNA: TGCGCCAGCAGCCGCGGACAGGATAGCTCTGGAAACACCATATATTTT; CDR3 protein: CASSRGQDSSGNTIYF
J gene: TRBJ2-1; V gene: TRBV5-1; clone size: -; D gene: TRBD2; CDR3 DNA: TGCGCCAGCAGCTTGACGCCCGCTAGCGGGAGGTTACTCAATGAGCAGTTCTTC; CDR3 protein: CASSLTPASGRLLNEQFF
J gene: TRBJ2-3; V gene: TRBV27; clone size: -; D gene: -; CDR3 DNA: TGTGCCAGCAGTCAAAAAGCCGCTAGCACAGATACGCAGTATTTT; CDR3 protein: CASSQKAASTDTQYF
J gene: TRBJ2-3; V gene: TRBV9; clone size: -; D gene: TRBD2; CDR3 DNA: TGTGCCAGCAGCGTAGGTCCACTAGCGGGAGATACGCAGTATTTT; CDR3 protein: CASSVGPLAGDTQYF
J gene: TRBJ1-2; V gene: TRBV5-1; clone size: -; D gene: -; CDR3 DNA: TGCGCCAGCAGCATAGACAGGCTTTGGTATGGCTACACCTTC; CDR3 protein: CASSIDRLWYGYTF
J gene: TRBJ2-2; V gene: TRBV6-2/TRBV6-3; clone size: -; D gene: -; CDR3 DNA: TGTGCCAGCAGTTACTCGATGATCGGGGGCACCGGGGAGCTGTTTTTT; CDR3 protein: CASSYSMIGGTGELFF
J gene: TRBJ1-2; V gene: TRBV2; clone size: -; D gene: TRBD1; CDR3 DNA: TGTGCCAGCAGTTCCACAGGGGACTATGGCTACACCTTC; CDR3 protein: CASSSTGDYGYTF
J gene: TRBJ1-2; V gene: TRBV24-1; clone size: -; D gene: -; CDR3 DNA: TGTGCCACCAGTGATGCAAACGACAGGAATGGCTACACCTTC; CDR3 protein: CATSDANDRNGYTF
J gene: TRBJ2-3; V gene: TRBV9; clone size: once; D gene: -; CDR3 DNA: TGTGCCAGAATTGCAGGAGATACGCAGTATTTT; CDR3 protein: CARIAGDTQYF
J gene: TRBJ2-7; V gene: TRBV7-8; clone size: once; D gene: -; CDR3 DNA: TGTGCCAGCAGCACACCGACAGGGGGAACTAGCGGTCACTCCTACGAGCAGTACTTC; CDR3 protein: CASSTPTGGTSGHSYEQYF
J gene: TRBJ1-1; V gene: TRBV14; clone size: -; D gene: TRBD1; CDR3 DNA: TGTGCCAGCAGCCTTCCCAGGGGGTTGGCTTTCTTT; CDR3 protein: CASSLPRGLAFF
J gene: TRBJ2-7; V gene: TRBV5-4; clone size: -; D gene: -; CDR3 DNA: TGTGCCAGCAGCTTGGCAGGGGCGGGCTCCTACGAGCAGTACTTC; CDR3 protein: CASSLAGAGSYEQYF
J gene: TRBJ2-7; V gene: TRBV19; clone size: -; D gene: TRBD2; CDR3 DNA: TGTGCCAGTAGTATCGACCAGCGGGAAGCCTACGAGCAGTGCTTC; CDR3 protein: CASSIDQREAYEQCF
J gene: TRBJ2-3; V gene: TRBV4-1; clone size: -; D gene: TRBD2; CDR3 DNA: TGCGCCAGCAGCCATCTAGCGGGGGAGGTGACAGATACGCAGTATTTT; CDR3 protein: CASSHLAGEVTDTQYF
J gene: TRBJ1-2; V gene: TRBV2; clone size: -; D gene: -; CDR3 DNA: TGTGCCAGCACCCTACCCCCGGTTTTCTATGGCTACACCTTC; CDR3 protein: CASTLPPVFYGYTF
J gene: TRBJ1-5; V gene: TRBV28; clone size: -; D gene: TRBD1; CDR3 DNA: TGTGCCAGCAGAACCGGGACAGGGGGCGGAAGGTCCCAGCATTTT; CDR3 protein: CASRTGTGGGRSQHF
J gene: TRBJ1-6; V gene: TRBV5-1; clone size: -; D gene: TRBD1; CDR3 DNA: TGCGCCAGCAGCTCCTGGACAGGGGGCTTGAATTCACCCCTCCACTTT; CDR3 protein: CASSSWTGGLNSPLHF
J gene: TRBJ1-3; V gene: TRBV5-1; clone size: -; D gene: TRBD1; CDR3 DNA: TGCGCCAGCAGCTTGGGCACAGGGGAAAACACCATATATTTT; CDR3 protein: CASSLGTGENTIYF
J gene: TRBJ2-7; V gene: TRBV7-9; clone size: -; D gene: -; CDR3 DNA: TGTGCCAGCAGTTCCGAGAGACAGCTACCCTACGAGCAGTACTTC; CDR3 protein: CASSSERQLPYEQYF
J gene: TRBJ2-1; V gene: TRBV5-5; clone size: -; D gene: TRBD1; CDR3 DNA: TGTGCCAGCAGCTTGGGGGACAGGGGGAATGAGCAGTTCTTC; CDR3 protein: CASSLGDRGNEQFF
J gene: TRBJ2-5; V gene: TRBV4-1; clone size: -; D gene: -; CDR3 DNA: TGCGCCAGCAGCCAAGATAGGGGTATCCAAGAGACCCAGTACTTC; CDR3 protein: CASSQDRGIQETQYF